Listed here is a single T cell receptor (beta chain). Its antigen is undetermined. This sample is drawn from a study of immune evolution from preneoplasia to lung adenocarcinoma. Profiling relied on immunoSEQ multiplex PCR, and the TCRdb table lists in-frame clones only, not all of them. The sample shows approximately 9,600 clones, over 65% of them seen only once. Resections took place in Japan or China from 2014 to 2017. After pathologic assessment, macro-dissection selected premalignant or tumor cells for extraction. The V gene's germline CDR1 is MNHNS and CDR2 SASEGT. V lost 5 bases to trimming and J lost 5 bases, with 12 bases between them. The CDR3 is 14 residues long. General observations from the study: Clonality was highest in normal lung, lower in later-stage lesions apparently. From normal lung to invasive adenocarcinoma, top clone frequencies appeared to decrease.

V is TRBV6-1 and J is TRBJ2-2, with D possibly being TRBD2 (6 bases). The TCR comes from a person aged 55-79 years with lung adenocarcinoma. Sequencing was performed on FFPE lung adenocarcinoma in situ tissue. The CDR3: CASSSWGETGELFF. The CDR3 DNA reads as TGTGCCAGCAGTTCTTGGGGGGAGACCGGGGAGCTGTTTTTT.